This TCR beta chain is from a study of blood T cells in healthy people across ages. Study-wide results and caveats: Naive T cell percentage showed a strong correlation with the diversity of TCR beta.

The use of a sample-barcoded 5' primer and a J-beta primer mix characterized a second PCR of 7 to 11 cycles. Every cDNA molecule carried a tag from a template-switch adaptor bearing 12 random nucleotides. TCRdb reprocessed the 5' RACE reads with MiXCR, giving one entry per CDR3 protein. Here the sample spans about 730,000 distinct CDR3 sequences, roughly 45% being singletons. Details on this clonotype: Antigen specificity is unknown.

The germline V and J ends were trimmed by 5 bases and 10 bases, with 21 bases remaining between them. CDR3 length equals 15 residues. Germline V lookup: CDR1 SEHNR, CDR2 FQNEAQ (reference sequence). The source of this sequence is a woman aged 60-75 years in good health. Sequencing was done on a sample of blood. This rearrangement joins TRBV7-9 to TRBJ2-1; D is possibly TRBD2 (5 bases). The CDR3 loop is CASSPRELGRGEQFF. The DNA for the CDR3 is TGTGCCAGCAGCCCCAGAGAACTAGGCCGAGGGGAGCAGTTCTTC.